A single sample gave rise to the 11 T cell receptor beta chains below, sequenced in a study of blood T cells in healthy people across ages. For the second PCR, which ran for roughly 7 to 11 cycles, a sample-barcoded 5' primer and a J-beta primer mix were used. TCRdb called the 5' RACE reads again in MiXCR, with one record for every CDR3 protein. The sample includes about 970,000 distinct CDR3 sequences, roughly half of them seen just once. Specimen: blood. Receptors originate from a woman between 55 and 75 years old in good health.

V and J are TRBV20-1 and TRBJ2-7; TRBD1 aligns across 10 bases. This CDR3 region has 16 residues. The trim removed 4 bases at V and 0 bases at J, leaving 9 bases unmatched. Germline V gene lookup returns CDR1 DFQATT and CDR2 SNEGSKA (reference sequence). In DNA form, the CDR3 reads TGCAGTGCTATTTGGGACAGGGGCCCCAGCTCCTACGAGCAGTACTTC. It encodes CSAIWDRGPSSYEQYF.

This clonotype was seen repeatedly, ten times or more. The chain combines TRBV9 with TRBJ2-1; D gene unclear. The CDR3 contains 14 residues. CDR1 is SGDLS and CDR2 is YYNGEE in the germline V gene. V shed 0 bases and J shed 9 bases, with 13 bases lying between them. CDR3 DNA: TGTGCCAGCAGCGTAGTTGGTAGTGGGGTTGAGCAGTTCTTC. Translated: CASSVVGSGVEQFF.

This sequence joins TRBV7-7 and TRBJ2-2; D call uncertain. The V gene lost 0 bases and the J gene lost 6 bases, with 8 bases spanning the gap. The germline V gene has CDR1 SSHAT and CDR2 FNYEAQ (reference sequence). The CDR3 spans 14 residues. The CDR3 region is CASSLAQQSGELFF. In DNA form, the CDR3 reads TGTGCCAGCAGCTTAGCCCAACAGTCCGGGGAGCTGTTTTTT.

There are a few counts of this clonotype. The rearrangement uses TRBV28 and TRBJ2-7; TRBD1 agrees at 11 bases. The V and J ends lost 3 bases and 2 bases, in that order; junction bases with no gene match: 9. Germline assignment: CDR1 MDHEN and CDR2 SYDVKM. The CDR3 contains 17 residues. The CDR3 DNA reads as TGTGCCAGCAGTTTTGGTCCCCGGGACAGGGGGGCCTACGAGCAGTACTTC. Protein sequence: CASSFGPRDRGAYEQYF.

This clonotype was recorded many times. The junction differs from germline at one of its ends, possibly a read error. This chain connects TRBV5-1 to TRBJ2-6; D unclear. CDR1 is SGHRS and CDR2 is YFSETQ in the germline V gene. The CDR3 length is 13 residues. CDR3 residues: CASSFTGANVLTF. In DNA, the CDR3 is TGTGCCAGCAGCTTTACTGGGGCCAACGTCCTGACTTTC.

The CDR3 sequence: CSARDRPGQPQHF. The CDR3 DNA reads TGCAGTGCCAGGGACAGGCCGGGGCAGCCCCAGCATTTT. This chain joins TRBV20-1 and TRBJ1-5; 8 bases match TRBD1. Germline lookup yields CDR1 DFQATT and CDR2 SNEGSKA (reference sequence). The trim removed 6 bases at V and 7 bases at J, leaving 8 bases unmatched. This CDR3 comprises 13 residues.

The chain carries TRBV4-2 and TRBJ2-7; a possible D gene is TRBD1 (6 bases). Germline V gene lookup returns CDR1 LGHNA and CDR2 YNFKEQ. The ends were cut back, 1 base at V and 4 bases at J, with 20 bases in the middle. The CDR3 runs 17 residues. CDR3 DNA sequence: TGTGCCAGCAGCCAAGGCTCACAACAGGGCCTATCGTACGAGCAGTACTTC. It encodes CASSQGSQQGLSYEQYF.

V usage is TRBV12-3 or TRBV12-4 and J usage is TRBJ2-1, with 9 bases aligning to TRBD2. V lost 6 bases and J lost 4; bases outside the gene matches: 7. This CDR3 has 15 residues. CDR3 in amino acids: CASRLRTSAYNEQFF. CDR3 nucleotide sequence: TGTGCCAGCAGATTGCGGACTAGCGCATACAATGAGCAGTTCTTC.

This clonotype was seen a single time. The chain is built from TRBV9 and TRBJ2-7; 13 bases fit TRBD2. The CDR3 contains 15 residues. In germline, CDR1 is SGDLS, CDR2 YYNGEE. The junction had 5 bases not matched to a gene; V was cut back by 4 bases and J by 4 bases. CDR3 coding DNA: TGTGCCAGCAGCCCCAAGACTAGCGGGGGGTACGAGCAGTACTTC. Its protein is CASSPKTSGGYEQYF.

The V and J genes are TRBV7-9 and TRBJ1-5, with 8 bases identical to TRBD1. Germline V gene lookup returns CDR1 SEHNR and CDR2 FQNEAQ (reference sequence). V trimming: 5 bases; J trimming: 3 bases; junction bases outside the gene matches: 6. The CDR3 has 15 amino acids. CDR3 DNA sequence: TGTGCCAGCAGCGCGGGGGGACAGGTCAATCAGCCCCAGCATTTT. As protein: CASSAGGQVNQPQHF.

The V and J genes are TRBV10-3 and TRBJ1-1; 7 bases are shared with TRBD1. CDR1 ENHRY and CDR2 SYGVKD come from the germline V gene. The CDR3 consists of 13 residues. V trimming: 10 bases; J trimming: 5 bases; junction bases outside the gene matches: 10. Here the CDR3 DNA reads TGTGCCACCCGACAGGGTACTGAGACTGAAGCTTTCTTT. Protein product: CATRQGTETEAFF.